Listed here are 17 T cell receptor beta chains from one sample, sequenced in a study of CD8 T cells in acute hepatitis C reinfection. Assay used: immunoSEQ multiplex PCR; TCRdb lists only in-frame clones, some missing. The sample lists over 35,000 clones, around nine tenths occurring once. Time point described: naive CD8 control sorted from an acute-time-point sample. Material: naive CD8+ T cells from PBMCs. Every receptor here comes from a man younger than 40 with chronic hepatitis C.

The chain joins TRBV27 to TRBJ1-6, with TRBD1 as a possible D gene (5 bases). Germline CDR1 MNHEY, CDR2 SMNVEV (reference sequence). With 2 bases removed from V and 10 bases from J, the gap between germline ends came to 9 bases. The CDR3 runs to 13 residues. The CDR3 reads CASSLSRESPLHF. The CDR3 coding sequence is TGTGCCAGCAGTTTAAGCAGGGAGTCACCCCTCCACTTT.

The V and J genes are TRBV9 and TRBJ1-3; D unclear. The germline V gene has CDR1 SGDLS and CDR2 YYNGEE. The CDR3 runs 17 residues. Trimming left V 0 bases short and J 1 base short, with 14 bases between. The CDR3 loop is CASSVAEKQISGNTIYF. Here the CDR3 DNA reads TGTGCCAGCAGCGTAGCAGAAAAACAGATTTCTGGAAACACCATATATTTT.

The chain carries TRBV5-4 and TRBJ2-7; D is perhaps TRBD1 (6 bases). Germline V gives CDR1 SGHNT, CDR2 YYREEE (reference sequence). There are 13 residues in the CDR3. Trimming left V 4 bases short and J 5 bases short, with 13 bases between. CDR3 sequence reads: CASSIQGPDEQYF. The CDR3 DNA reads as TGTGCCAGCAGCATACAGGGTCCCGACGAGCAGTACTTC.

The chain couples TRBV19 to TRBJ2-2, with D hard to call. Trimming removed 3 bases at V and 8 bases at J, with 7 bases between. CDR1 is LNHDA, CDR2 SQIVND, per germline (reference sequence). This CDR3 is built from 12 residues. The CDR3 region has the DNA TGTGCCAGTAGTATTCCCTGGGGGGAGCTGTTTTTT. It encodes CASSIPWGELFF. Complete variable domain (other parts from reference TRBV19 and TRBJ2-2): DGGITQSPKYLFRKEGQNVTLSCEQNLNHDAMYWYRQDPGQGLRLIYYSQIVNDFQKGDIAEGYSVSREKKESFPLTVTSAQKNPTAFYLCASSIPWGELFFGEGSRLTVL.

Regarding this clone: At one end, the junction sequence differs from germline, possibly due to a read error. This rearrangement joins TRBV7-3 to TRBJ2-1, with D perhaps TRBD2 (7 bases). CDR3 length equals 16 residues. Germline loops: CDR1 SGHTA, CDR2 FQGTGA. CDR3 nucleotides: TGTGCCAGCAAACGGGGAGGGGGAGGATCCTTCAATGAGCAGTTCTTC. Translating it yields CASKRGGGGSFNEQFF.

This sequence joins TRBV9 and TRBJ2-5, with TRBD2 matching over 11 bases. CDR3 length: 16 amino acids. J lost 2 bases, V lost 0 bases, and 3 bases had no gene match. Germline lookup yields CDR1 SGDLS and CDR2 YYNGEE. DNA of the CDR3: TGTGCCAGCAGCGTAGGGAGACTAGCGGGACAAGAGACCCAGTACTTC. The encoded protein is CASSVGRLAGQETQYF.

CDR3 coding DNA: TGCGCCAGTTCTACAGGGGACCTCTCTGGAAACACCATATATTTT. Translation: CASSTGDLSGNTIYF. J is TRBJ1-3 and V is TRBV4-3; 7 nucleotides line up with TRBD1. Trimming took 9 bases from V and 0 from J; bases not matched to a gene: 8. This CDR3 contains 15 residues. CDR1 is LGHNA, CDR2 YSLEER, per germline.

The rearrangement links TRBV7-9 to TRBJ2-7; maybe TRBD1 (6 bases). Trimming cost V 1 base and J 12 bases, with 13 bases left between them. This CDR3 region has 12 residues. Per germline, CDR1 SEHNR and CDR2 FQNEAQ (reference sequence). In DNA, the CDR3 is TGTGCCAGCAGCTTAGGGGACACCAACTGGTACTTC. Translating it yields CASSLGDTNWYF. The full variable domain, completed using reference TRBV7-9 and TRBJ2-7, is DTGVSQNPRHKITKRGQNVTFRCDPISEHNRLYWYRQTLGQGPEFLTYFQNEAQLEKSRLLSDRFSAERPKGSFSTLEIQRTEQGDSAMYLCASSLGDTNWYFGPGTRLTVT.

This clone showed up just once. This sequence joins TRBV2 and TRBJ2-1; TRBD2 agrees at 12 bases. With 3 bases clipped from V and 4 bases from J, the junction kept 4 bases outside the gene matches. Per germline, CDR1 SNHLY and CDR2 FYNNEI. The CDR3 contains 16 residues. CDR3 protein: CASSDSSGGVYNEQFF. CDR3 nucleotides: TGTGCCAGCAGTGACTCTAGCGGGGGGGTTTACAATGAGCAGTTCTTC.

The V call is TRBV15, the J call TRBJ1-2; a weak D match, TRBD1 (5 bases). This CDR3 region has 14 residues. The germline V gene has CDR1 LNHNV and CDR2 YYDKDF (reference sequence). Deletions cut 6 bases from V and 4 bases from J, with 15 bases between. The CDR3 region has the DNA TGTGCCACCAGGGGGCCCGACAGCCTCTATGGCTACACCTTC. Protein product: CATRGPDSLYGYTF.

The V and J genes are TRBV5-1 and TRBJ2-7, with TRBD1 identical over 7 bases. Losses at the gene ends were 0 bases for V and 2 bases for J; bases not matched to a gene: 5. Looked up from germline, CDR1 is SGHRS and CDR2 is YFSETQ. The CDR3 runs 15 residues. CDR3 loop: CASSLVGDSPYEQYF. The CDR3, as DNA: TGCGCCAGCAGCTTGGTGGGGGACAGTCCCTACGAGCAGTACTTC.

This sequence joins TRBV27 and TRBJ2-3; 9 bases agree with TRBD2. This CDR3 has 13 residues. The trim removed 8 bases at V and 6 bases at J, leaving 6 bases unmatched. The V gene's germline CDR1 is MNHEY and CDR2 SMNVEV (reference sequence). The CDR3 nucleotides are TGTGCCAGCGTCGGACTAGCGTCGGATACGCAGTATTTT. This translates into CASVGLASDTQYF.

The V and J genes are TRBV5-6 and TRBJ2-5; D possibly corresponds to TRBD1 (5 bases). CDR3 length equals 14 residues. Germline CDR1 is SGHDT and CDR2 is YYEEEE. V lost 2 bases, J lost 3 bases, and 11 bases lay in between. In DNA, the CDR3 is TGTGCCAGCAGCTTTGTGACAGTAAAAGAGACCCAGTACTTC. It encodes CASSFVTVKETQYF.

The rearrangement joins TRBV7-9 to TRBJ1-6; TRBD1 matches 8 bases. The germline V gene encodes CDR1 SEHNR and CDR2 FQNEAQ (reference sequence). Trimming took 8 bases from V and 8 from J; bases not matched to a gene: 17. This CDR3 has 17 residues. The CDR3 bases are TGTGCCAGCCTCGACAGGGGTTTAAGCGGACAGCATTCACCCCTCCACTTT. Translation: CASLDRGLSGQHSPLHF. Variable domain in full (rest from reference TRBV7-9 and TRBJ1-6): DTGVSQNPRHKITKRGQNVTFRCDPISEHNRLYWYRQTLGQGPEFLTYFQNEAQLEKSRLLSDRFSAERPKGSFSTLEIQRTEQGDSAMYLCASLDRGLSGQHSPLHFGNGTRLTVT.

The count of this clone is one. The chain is built from TRBV7-2 and TRBJ2-1; D perhaps matches TRBD2 (6 bases). The CDR3 extends over 15 amino acids. Germline V CDR1 and CDR2: SGHTA, FQGNSA. V shed 4 bases and J shed 5 bases, with 15 bases lying between them. CDR3 sequence reads: CASSWDSSPDNEQFF. In nucleotides, the CDR3 is TGTGCCAGCAGCTGGGACTCGTCGCCCGACAATGAGCAGTTCTTC.

V usage is TRBV7-9 and J usage is TRBJ1-1; unclear D gene. CDR3 length: 12 amino acids. Looked up from germline, CDR1 is SEHNR and CDR2 is FQNEAQ (reference sequence). Trimming took 7 bases from V and 4 from J, leaving 10 bases between them. In DNA form, the CDR3 reads TGTGCCAGCATGAGAGGCGGCACTGAAGCTTTCTTT. Protein: CASMRGGTEAFF.

Here the CDR3 reads CASSMSLRGIEAFF. The CDR3 region has the DNA TGTGCCAGTAGTATGTCGCTTCGTGGAATCGAAGCTTTCTTT. The chain carries TRBV19 and TRBJ1-1; the D is unclear. The CDR3 has 14 amino acids. Germline-derived CDR1 and CDR2 are LNHDA and SQIVND (reference sequence). Trimming removed 3 bases at V and 8 bases at J, with 16 bases between.